This T cell receptor beta chain was sequenced for a study of blood T cell repertoires in COVID-19. Original methodology: Quantification of nucleated cells was approximated via reference gene primer amplification. Produced via immunoSEQ multiplex PCR; TCRdb's table is partial and in-frame only. V and J calls and clone size are copied from that table; D and trimming were computed from the DNA. Of about 380,000 clones listed, over 75% are singletons. Germline V gene data show CDR1 as MNHEY and CDR2 as SVGAGI. With V trimmed by 2 bases and J by 7 bases, 8 bases remained unmatched. The CDR3 is 15 amino acids.

Source material: PBMCs or T cells enriched from blood (not recorded which). This chain links TRBV6-5 with TRBJ1-3, with 7 positions matching TRBD1. This receptor was taken from a man aged 25 to 40 who had recovered from COVID-19. Here the CDR3 DNA reads TGTGCCAGCAGTTACCAGGGGGAACGGGGGAACACCATATATTTT. Translation gives CASSYQGERGNTIYF.